This TCR beta chain was documented in a study of cytotoxic CD8 clonotypes in ibrutinib-treated CLL. Trimming removed 0 bases from V and 4 bases from J, with 9 bases in between. Looked up from germline, CDR1 is MNHEY and CDR2 is SVGAGI. The CDR3 runs to 14 residues. Profiling relied on immunoSEQ multiplex PCR, and the TCRdb table lists in-frame clones only, not all of them. The sample comprises about 300,000 clones, approximately 79% of which are singletons, and around 5.3% rests with the top ten. Investigators sourced 1.5 to 2 micrograms of genomic DNA from cryopreserved PBMCs for TCR beta libraries. Study-level findings and limits: With treatment, public clonotypes, which were uncommon, either contracted or remained stable. Relative to age-matched healthy donors, clonality at baseline was higher, and it tracked circulating CD8+ T-cell counts. A rise in clonality was seen at ibrutinib response, and a fall back toward baseline was seen at progression.

With respect to this clone: What it binds is not known.

The source material was PBMCs, sampled at disease progression, from a patient treated with ibrutinib. V usage is TRBV6-5 and J usage is TRBJ1-2; D call uncertain. The sequence was obtained from a human donor with chronic lymphocytic leukemia. CDR3 bases: TGTGCCAGCAGTTACTCCCCCGCTAGCTATGGCTACACCTTC. Translated, it gives CASSYSPASYGYTF.